This entry lists 29 T cell receptor beta chains sequenced from one sample in a study of metastatic and nonmetastatic thyroid tumors. Using MiXCR, TCRdb re-called clones from the PCR reads. The table records around 8,000 clones, about 30% of them present only once. All patients were treatment-naive before thyroid surgery. The sample consisted of tumor tissue. Source of these receptors: a female donor with papillary thyroid cancer or a benign thyroid nodule (not recorded which). Some clones in this sample may be carry-over from other donors' samples.

This rearrangement joins TRBV5-1 to TRBJ2-7; D perhaps matches TRBD2 (6 bases). The CDR3 contains 16 residues. Trimming removed 1 base from V and 3 bases from J, with 17 bases in between. Germline-derived CDR1 and CDR2 are SGHRS and YFSETQ. The CDR3 loop reads CASSLRDSSGNYEQYF. Written as DNA, the CDR3 is TGCGCCAGCAGCTTGCGGGACTCCTCCGGGAACTACGAGCAGTACTTC.

This clone has at least ten counts. The CDR3 DNA sequence: TGTGCCAGCAGCTTGGAACTTACAGGGTCTGGAAACACCATATATTTT. Translated: CASSLELTGSGNTIYF. This chain connects TRBV5-4 to TRBJ1-3; a weak D match, TRBD1 (6 bases). CDR1 and CDR2 from the germline V gene are SGHNT and YYREEE (reference sequence). With 0 bases removed from V and 1 base from J, the gap between germline ends came to 11 bases. This CDR3 comprises 16 residues.

This clone turned up a few times. This chain links TRBV10-3 with TRBJ2-2, with 8 bases fitting TRBD2. The V gene's germline CDR1 is ENHRY and CDR2 SYGVKD. Unmatched junction bases numbered 14, after V lost 11 bases and J lost 3 bases. The CDR3 length is 16 residues. CDR3 region: CAVETSVIADTGELFF. In DNA form, the CDR3 reads TGTGCCGTCGAGACTAGCGTGATTGCGGACACCGGGGAGCTGTTTTTT.

The rearrangement links TRBV5-1 to TRBJ2-1; 10 bases agree with TRBD1. The CDR3 runs 16 residues. The trim removed 2 bases at V and 2 bases at J, leaving 4 bases unmatched. Germline V gene sequence: CDR1 SGHRS, CDR2 YFSETQ. The DNA of the CDR3 is TGCGCCAGCAGCTTACATGGACAGGGGGCCTACAATGAGCAGTTCTTC. Protein sequence: CASSLHGQGAYNEQFF.

The chain links TRBV15 to TRBJ2-7; perhaps TRBD2 as D (6 bases). Germline CDR1 LNHNV, CDR2 YYDKDF (reference sequence). This CDR3 is built from 14 residues. Trimming took 1 base from V and 0 from J, leaving 7 bases between them. As DNA, the CDR3 is TGTGCCACCAGCAGAGTGGGGGGCTCCTACGAGCAGTACTTC. This sequence encodes CATSRVGGSYEQYF.

The CDR3 DNA sequence: TGTGCCAGCAGTGCCGGACTAGCGAAACGCACAGATACGCAGTATTTT. It codes for CASSAGLAKRTDTQYF. The chain is built from TRBV6-1 and TRBJ2-3, with 9 bases fitting TRBD2. V shed 4 bases, J shed 1 base, and the junction held 6 bases outside the gene matches. The CDR3 loop spans 16 amino acids. The germline gives CDR1 MNHNS, CDR2 SASEGT.

This clone is medium-sized within its sample. The gene calls are TRBV27 and TRBJ2-1; possible D gene TRBD2, 6 bases. Germline loops: CDR1 MNHEY, CDR2 SMNVEV (reference sequence). The CDR3 is made up of 14 amino acids. Trimming pared 5 bases from V and 5 bases from J, leaving 13 bases between. The DNA for the CDR3 is TGTGCCAGCAGTCCGGGACTGACGGACAATGAGCAGTTCTTC. It translates to CASSPGLTDNEQFF.

The chain links TRBV19 to TRBJ1-5; possible D gene TRBD1, 5 bases. Trimming took off 6 bases at V and 6 bases at J, with 21 bases between the two ends. This CDR3 is 16 amino acids long. The germline gives CDR1 LNHDA, CDR2 SQIVND (reference sequence). CDR3 amino acids: CASRSSGFSPRQPQHF. CDR3 DNA sequence: TGTGCCAGTAGAAGCTCAGGGTTTAGCCCACGTCAGCCCCAGCATTTT.

This clone was observed a few times. The DNA for the CDR3 is TGTGCCAGCAGTGACGCGTCGGGGGGGCAGGGCGGGGAGCTGTTTTTT. Its translation: CASSDASGGQGGELFF. This rearrangement joins TRBV6-1 to TRBJ2-2, with 8 bases aligning to TRBD2. The CDR3 is made up of 16 amino acids. V lost 3 bases to trimming and J lost 7 bases; unmatched junction nucleotides: 10. Germline CDR1 reads MNHNS; CDR2 reads SASEGT.

Within the sample, this clone is medium-sized. The rearrangement joins TRBV3-1 to TRBJ2-2; D assignment may be TRBD1 or TRBD2 (6 bases each). CDR1 and CDR2 from the germline V gene are LGHDT and YNNKEL (reference sequence). CDR3 length: 15 amino acids. V was shortened by 6 bases and J by 6 bases, with 17 bases between the two germline ends. CDR3 residues: CASRLTSRGAGELFF. The CDR3 DNA sequence: TGTGCCAGCAGGCTTACTAGTAGGGGGGCCGGGGAGCTGTTTTTT.

This clone was detected only a few times. The rearrangement uses TRBV18 and TRBJ2-7; D is possibly TRBD1 or TRBD2 (5 bases each). Germline loops: CDR1 KGHSH, CDR2 LQKENI. V was trimmed by 3 bases and J by 2 bases, leaving 8 bases between them. The CDR3 extends over 13 amino acids. The CDR3 DNA reads TGTGCCAGCTCACCGGGACCTACCTACGAGCAGTACTTC. The encoded protein is CASSPGPTYEQYF.

This clone was seen only once. The gene calls are TRBV30 and TRBJ2-5; D possibly corresponds to TRBD2 (5 bases). CDR3 length: 12 amino acids. V was clipped by 1 base and J by 4 bases, with 7 bases between them. Germline V gene data show CDR1 as GTSNPN and CDR2 as SVGIG (reference sequence). For the CDR3, the DNA is TGTGCCTGGAGTGAAGGGAGAGAGACCCAGTACTTC. Its translation: CAWSEGRETQYF. Full variable domain (rest looked up from reference TRBV30 and TRBJ2-5): SQTIHQWPATLVQPVGSPLSLECTVEGTSNPNLYWYRQAAGRGLQLLFYSVGIGQISSEVPQNLSASRPQDRQFILSSKKLLLSDSGFYLCAWSEGRETQYFGPGTRLLVL.

This clone occurred a few times. V usage is TRBV3-1 and J usage is TRBJ1-1, with unresolved D. This CDR3 has 12 residues. The germline V gene encodes CDR1 LGHDT and CDR2 YNNKEL (reference sequence). V lost 0 bases and J 7 bases, leaving 6 bases between the germline ends. CDR3 sequence (DNA): TGTGCCAGCAGCCAAGAAAGGAGTGAAGCTTTCTTT. It encodes CASSQERSEAFF.

This clone was seen once. The chain links TRBV30 to TRBJ2-1; 10 positions match TRBD1. V lost 3 bases and J lost 2; bases outside the gene matches: 1. Germline lookup yields CDR1 GTSNPN and CDR2 SVGIG (reference sequence). The CDR3 covers 14 residues. DNA for the CDR3: TGTGCCTGGAGGACAGGGGGCACCTACAATGAGCAGTTCTTC. This sequence encodes CAWRTGGTYNEQFF.

This clone was counted between two and nine times. V and J are TRBV6-2 or TRBV6-3 and TRBJ1-6; 8 bases align to TRBD1. The CDR3 has 14 amino acids. The germline CDR1 and CDR2 sequences are MNHEY and SVGEGT. The V and J ends lost 8 bases and 9 bases, in that order; junction bases with no gene match: 9. The DNA of the CDR3 is TGTGCCAGCGGACCCGGGACAGGAGTTTCACCCCTCCACTTT. It translates to CASGPGTGVSPLHF.

The chain recombines TRBV5-5 with TRBJ2-5; no firm D call. CDR3 length: 15 residues. V lost 1 base and J 0 bases, leaving 10 bases between the germline ends. Germline assignment: CDR1 SGHKS and CDR2 YYEKEE (reference sequence). The CDR3 DNA is TGTGCCAGCAGCTTGCCCAGGACGTACCAAGAGACCCAGTACTTC. This gives the protein CASSLPRTYQETQYF.

This clone has a count of ten or more. The chain carries TRBV10-3 and TRBJ1-4; possibly TRBD1 for D (6 bases). The CDR3 has 13 amino acids. Germline loops: CDR1 ENHRY, CDR2 SYGVKD. V was shortened by 10 bases and J by 3 bases, with 12 bases between the two germline ends. CDR3 sequence (DNA): TGTGCCACCAGGACAGCTGCTAATGAAAAACTGTTTTTT. This encodes CATRTAANEKLFF.

Comment on this clone: Germline is not matched at one junction end, which may reflect a read error. The J gene is TRBJ2-3, the V gene TRBV12-3 or TRBV12-4, with D possibly matching TRBD1 (9 bases). This CDR3 comprises 15 residues. CDR3 region: CASSLAGQGTDTQYF. In nucleotides, the CDR3 is TGTGCCAGCAGCTTAGCGGGACAGGGAACAGATACGCAGTATTTT.

This clone is medium-sized (0.01 to 0.1%) within its sample. The V gene is TRBV4-1, the J gene TRBJ2-4; 10 bases are shared with TRBD2. Trimming cost V 0 bases and J 0 bases; bases outside gene matches: 5. Germline V gives CDR1 MGHRA, CDR2 YSYEKL. CDR3 length: 18 amino acids. In DNA, the CDR3 is TGCGCCAGCAGCCAAGAGACTAGCGGGCGAGAAGCCAAAAACATTCAGTACTTC. Encoded protein: CASSQETSGREAKNIQYF.

The V and J genes are TRBV4-3 and TRBJ1-2; weak D call: TRBD1 (6 bases). From germline, CDR1 is LGHNA and CDR2 YSLEER. V lost 3 bases to trimming and J lost 5 bases, with 19 bases between them. The CDR3 runs to 16 residues. This CDR3 reads CASSQNRALGFYGYTF. CDR3 nucleotides: TGCGCCAGCAGCCAGAACAGGGCACTAGGTTTTTATGGCTACACCTTC.

This clone has at least ten counts. The rearrangement joins TRBV5-1 to TRBJ2-1, with D maybe TRBD2 (6 bases). Germline-derived CDR1 and CDR2 are SGHRS and YFSETQ. Deletions cut 8 bases from V and 5 bases from J, with 17 bases between. The CDR3 has 14 residues. CDR3 amino acids: CASSILAGNNEQFF. CDR3 bases: TGCGCCAGTAGTATTCTCGCGGGGAACAATGAGCAGTTCTTC.

The V gene is TRBV3-1, the J gene TRBJ2-2; tentatively, D is TRBD1 (6 bases). Trimming shortened V by 3 bases and J by 9 bases, and 8 bases separated the two germline ends. Per the germline V gene, CDR1 is LGHDT and CDR2 is YNNKEL (reference sequence). The CDR3 has 12 residues. The CDR3 nucleotides are TGTGCCAGCAGCCAGGGGGCAAGGGAGCTGTTTTTT. This translates into CASSQGARELFF. Filled out from reference TRBV3-1 and TRBJ2-2, the complete variable domain reads DTAVSQTPKYLVTQMGNDKSIKCEQNLGHDTMYWYKQDSKKFLKIMFSYNNKELIINETVPNRFSPKSPDKAHLNLHINSLELGDSAVYFCASSQGARELFFGEGSRLTVL.

By its share, this clone is medium-sized. Its ends do not fully match the called genes, so a read error is possible. CDR3 coding DNA: TGTGCTAGCAGCTTAGGGCAGGGAGGCTACGAGCAGTACTTC. This translates into CASSLGQGGYEQYF. The chain uses TRBV7-7 and TRBJ2-7; possible D gene TRBD2, 6 bases. The CDR3 is 14 residues long. Germline CDR1 and CDR2: SSHAT and FNYEAQ (reference sequence).

The chain combines TRBV6-1 with TRBJ2-3; a possible D gene is TRBD1 (5 bases). CDR3 length: 15 residues. From germline, CDR1 is MNHNS and CDR2 SASEGT. Trimming stripped 5 bases from V and 9 bases from J, with 21 bases between. The CDR3 region is CASSPRTRSFVTQYF. The CDR3 nucleotides are TGTGCCAGCAGTCCTCGGACACGGTCTTTTGTCACGCAGTATTTT.

This clone was found once. V usage is TRBV20-1 and J usage is TRBJ1-2, with 9 positions matching TRBD1. The CDR3 has 14 amino acids. Per germline, CDR1 DFQATT and CDR2 SNEGSKA (reference sequence). The trim removed 0 bases at V and 4 bases at J, leaving 3 bases unmatched. CDR3 residues: CSARDRTGAYGYTF. CDR3 DNA sequence: TGCAGTGCTAGAGATCGGACAGGGGCCTATGGCTACACCTTC.

There are a few counts of this clone. The chain joins TRBV6-1 to TRBJ2-7; 9 nucleotides match TRBD1. With 6 bases clipped from V and 5 bases from J, the junction kept 5 bases outside the gene matches. The V gene's germline CDR1 is MNHNS and CDR2 SASEGT. The length of the CDR3 is 13 residues. The CDR3 nucleotides are TGTGCCAGCAGCCGGGACAGGGTGAACGAGCAGTACTTC. This translates into CASSRDRVNEQYF.

This rearrangement joins TRBV20-1 to TRBJ2-7, with 9 bases matching TRBD2. The germline CDR1 and CDR2 sequences are DFQATT and SNEGSKA (reference sequence). J was trimmed by 0 bases and V by 6 bases; bases with no gene match: 3. The length of the CDR3 is 13 residues. In DNA form, the CDR3 reads TGCAGTGCCAGACTAGCGGACTCCTACGAGCAGTACTTC. This encodes CSARLADSYEQYF.

This clone was observed many times. V gene TRBV5-5 combines with J gene TRBJ2-2; D may correspond to TRBD1 or TRBD2 (5 bases each). Germline CDR1 SGHKS, CDR2 YYEKEE (reference sequence). This CDR3 has 15 amino acids. Trimming shortened V by 0 bases and J by 5 bases, and 11 bases separated the two germline ends. The CDR3 loop reads CASSLGGTRTGELFF. CDR3 in DNA: TGTGCCAGCAGCTTGGGAGGGACGAGGACCGGGGAGCTGTTTTTT.

This rearrangement joins TRBV7-8 to TRBJ1-3, with D tentatively TRBD1 (6 bases). CDR1 and CDR2 (germline): SGHVS, FQNEAQ. V dropped 0 bases and J dropped 5 bases, with 11 bases sitting between them. CDR3 length equals 15 residues. CDR3 DNA sequence: TGTGCCAGCAGCTTAGCAGTTGGGGGCAGAAACACCATATATTTT. It codes for CASSLAVGGRNTIYF.